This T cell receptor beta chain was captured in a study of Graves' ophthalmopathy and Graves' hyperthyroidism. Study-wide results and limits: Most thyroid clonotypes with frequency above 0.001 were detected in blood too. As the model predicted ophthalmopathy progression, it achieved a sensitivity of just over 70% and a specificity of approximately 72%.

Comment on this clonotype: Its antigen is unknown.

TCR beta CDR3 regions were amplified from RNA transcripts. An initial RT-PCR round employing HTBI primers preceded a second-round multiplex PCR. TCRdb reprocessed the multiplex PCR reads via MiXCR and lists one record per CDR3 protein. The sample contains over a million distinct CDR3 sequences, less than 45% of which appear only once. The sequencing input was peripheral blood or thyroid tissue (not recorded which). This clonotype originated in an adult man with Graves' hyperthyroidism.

The CDR3 region has the DNA TGTGCCAGCAGCGCGAGGACAGGGAGGAGTTCACCCCTCCACTTT. Translating gives CASSARTGRSSPLHF. The chain has TRBV9 and TRBJ1-6; 8 nucleotides line up with TRBD1. Germline assignment: CDR1 SGDLS and CDR2 YYNGEE. The trim removed 3 bases at V and 9 bases at J, leaving 8 bases unmatched. CDR3 size: 15 residues.